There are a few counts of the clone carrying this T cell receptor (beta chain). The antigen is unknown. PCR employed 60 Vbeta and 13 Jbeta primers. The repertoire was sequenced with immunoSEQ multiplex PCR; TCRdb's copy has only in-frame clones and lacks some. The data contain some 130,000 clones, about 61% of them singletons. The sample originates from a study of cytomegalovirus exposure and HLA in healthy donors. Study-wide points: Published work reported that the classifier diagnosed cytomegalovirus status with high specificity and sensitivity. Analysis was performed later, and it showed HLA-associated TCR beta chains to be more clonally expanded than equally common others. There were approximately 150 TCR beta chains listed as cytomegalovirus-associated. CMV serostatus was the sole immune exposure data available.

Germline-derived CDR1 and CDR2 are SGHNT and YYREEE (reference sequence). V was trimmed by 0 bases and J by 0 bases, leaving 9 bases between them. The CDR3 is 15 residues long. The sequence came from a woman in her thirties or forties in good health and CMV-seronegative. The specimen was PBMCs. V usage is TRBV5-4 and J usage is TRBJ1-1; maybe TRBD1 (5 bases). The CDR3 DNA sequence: TGTGCCAGCAGCTTGGATTCAGGGATGAACACTGAAGCTTTCTTT. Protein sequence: CASSLDSGMNTEAFF.